This TCR beta chain was sequenced during a study of cytomegalovirus exposure and HLA in healthy donors. Regarding the study as a whole: Three chains linked to CMV were shown in vitro to be specific for CMV antigens.

Germline V gene lookup returns CDR1 SNHLY and CDR2 FYNNEI. This CDR3 is 15 amino acids long. V was cut by 2 bases and J by 4 bases, with 14 bases left in between. Comment on this clone: Its antigen is unidentified.

The PCR made use of 60 Vbeta and 13 Jbeta primers. Method: immunoSEQ multiplex PCR; TCRdb's copy keeps in-frame clones and lacks some. Among roughly 110,000 clones listed, approximately 78% were seen once. Regarding donors, all were healthy bone marrow donors. Sequencing used PBMCs. The chain links TRBV2 to TRBJ1-2; D call uncertain. This clonotype originated in a man aged 25 to 40 in good health and CMV-seropositive. The CDR3 bases are TGTGCCAGCAGTGAAATGGGAAACGGAGGCTATGGCTACACCTTC. Translation: CASSEMGNGGYGYTF.